This TCR beta chain was sequenced during a study of control samples from healthy donors and cancer patients. Measured with immunoSEQ multiplex PCR; TCRdb has only the in-frame clones, and not every one. The sample records 110,000 or so clones, approximately 88% being singletons. The clonotype comes from a man in his fifties in good health. Sequencing was performed on blood.

CDR3 bases: TGTGCCATCAGTGAAAACGAGGACTGGGGCCTATTGGGTAGGAACACCGGGGAGCTGTTTTTT. Encoded protein: CAISENEDWGLLGRNTGELFF. This rearrangement joins TRBV10-3 to TRBJ2-2, with D perhaps TRBD1 or TRBD2 (5 bases each). Germline CDR1 is ENHRY and CDR2 is SYGVKD. V was trimmed by 3 bases and J by 1 base, leaving 27 bases between them. The CDR3 has 21 residues.